The rows below give T cell receptor beta chains drawn from one sample of a study of blood T cells in healthy people across ages. TCRdb ran MiXCR on the 5' RACE reads and lists one entry per CDR3 protein. Counted here are around 1.5 million distinct CDR3 sequences, about 40% occurring once; the ten biggest clones make up approximately 7.9%. Sequenced sample: blood. All receptors derive from a woman aged 18-30 years in good health. The CDR3 runs from the conserved cysteine through the conserved F or W. The D gene is left open where the match is weak. Only part of the rows carry a size: once, few, many, or a class if the clone is expanded.

clone size,V gene,CDR3 length,J gene,D gene,CDR3 protein,CDR3 DNA
NA,TRBV4-1,16,TRBJ1-4,NA,CASSRGAGATNEKLIF,TGCGCCAGCAGCCGCGGGGCGGGGGCAACTAATGAAAAACTGATTTTT
NA,TRBV6-2/TRBV6-3,13,TRBJ2-7,TRBD1,CASSTGTGNEQYF,TGTGCCAGCAGTACCGGGACAGGGAACGAGCAGTACTTC
NA,TRBV25-1,15,TRBJ1-3,TRBD1,CASTGTGGVGNTIYF,TGTGCCAGCACCGGGACAGGGGGCGTAGGAAACACCATATATTTT
NA,TRBV7-2,16,TRBJ2-3,TRBD2,CASSPGLAGGPHTQYF,TGTGCCAGCAGCCCAGGACTAGCGGGGGGCCCACATACGCAGTATTTT
NA,TRBV20-1,15,TRBJ2-7,TRBD2,CSARTSGSSYNEQYF,TGCAGTGCTAGGACTAGCGGTAGCTCCTACAATGAGCAGTACTTC
few,TRBV7-9,10,TRBJ2-5,NA,CASSPRPQYF,TGTGCCAGCAGCCCCCGCCCCCAGTACTTC
NA,TRBV20-1,15,TRBJ2-1,TRBD2,CSARRLAGGLGEQFF,TGCAGTGCTAGACGGCTAGCGGGGGGTCTGGGTGAGCAGTTCTTC
NA,TRBV2,15,TRBJ1-2,NA,CASSEAGSGGKGYTF,TGTGCCAGCAGTGAAGCAGGGTCTGGTGGTAAAGGCTACACCTTC
few,TRBV7-2,15,TRBJ2-3,TRBD1,CASSDRGALTDTQYF,TGTGCCAGCAGTGACAGGGGGGCCCTCACAGATACGCAGTATTTT
NA,TRBV4-1,13,TRBJ1-1,NA,CASSQMEYTEAFF,TGCGCCAGCAGCCAGATGGAGTACACTGAAGCTTTCTTT
few,TRBV7-8,16,TRBJ1-4,NA,CASSLALDRSNEKLFF,TGTGCCAGCAGCTTAGCGTTGGACAGATCTAATGAAAAACTGTTTTTT
NA,TRBV6-6,15,TRBJ2-7,TRBD1,CASSSWDRVAYEQYF,TGTGCCAGCAGTTCCTGGGACAGGGTGGCGTACGAGCAGTACTTC
NA,TRBV2,11,TRBJ1-2,NA,CASSEGVRYTF,TGTGCCAGCAGTGAAGGAGTGCGCTACACCTTC
NA,TRBV2,16,TRBJ2-1,NA,CATSGRGNSDDNEQFF,TGCGCCACCTCTGGCAGGGGCAACTCTGATGACAATGAGCAGTTCTTC
NA,TRBV4-1,14,TRBJ2-7,NA,CASSAQGFGEERYF,TGCGCCAGCAGCGCCCAGGGTTTCGGTGAAGAGCGGTACTTC
few,TRBV7-9,19,TRBJ1-5,TRBD1,CASSPGTGASSYSNQPQHF,TGTGCCAGCAGCCCCGGGACAGGGGCATCTTCATATAGCAATCAGCCCCAGCATTTT
NA,TRBV27,15,TRBJ2-1,TRBD2,CASSPGLAGRAEQFF,TGTGCCAGCAGTCCCGGACTAGCGGGAAGGGCGGAGCAGTTCTTC
many,TRBV7-8,14,TRBJ2-4,NA,CASSFEGLSDIQYF,TGTGCCAGCAGCTTCGAGGGGCTGTCTGACATTCAGTACTTC
NA,TRBV30,14,TRBJ1-4,NA,CAWSYRGVDEKLFF,TGTGCCTGGAGTTATAGGGGGGTAGACGAAAAACTGTTTTTT
NA,TRBV30,11,TRBJ1-4,NA,CAWGTWEKLFF,TGTGCCTGGGGGACATGGGAAAAACTGTTTTTT
NA,TRBV3-1,14,TRBJ2-1,TRBD2,CATLGLAGANEQFF,TGTGCCACTTTGGGACTAGCGGGAGCCAATGAGCAGTTCTTC
NA,TRBV27,16,TRBJ2-1,NA,CASSLGALMAYNEQFF,TGTGCCAGCAGTTTAGGGGCGCTAATGGCGTACAATGAGCAGTTCTTC
few,TRBV3-1,15,TRBJ2-4,NA,CASSQVGGGKNIQYF,TGTGCCAGCAGCCAAGTCGGGGGAGGCAAAAACATTCAGTACTTC
NA,TRBV3-1,16,TRBJ2-1,TRBD2,CASSQPSGSLGDEQFF,TGTGCCAGCAGCCAGCCGAGCGGGAGTTTAGGCGATGAGCAGTTCTTC
NA,TRBV29-1,14,TRBJ2-7,NA,CSVEVWTVSYEQYF,TGCAGCGTTGAAGTATGGACAGTCTCCTACGAGCAGTACTTC
NA,TRBV2,14,TRBJ1-1,TRBD1,CASSEQGARTEAFF,TGTGCCAGCAGTGAACAGGGGGCTCGGACTGAAGCTTTCTTT
few,TRBV5-1,14,TRBJ2-7,TRBD2,CASTRTSGINEQYF,TGCGCCAGCACTAGAACTAGCGGGATTAATGAGCAGTACTTC
NA,TRBV2,13,TRBJ1-1,NA,CASSEEGQGAAFF,TGTGCCAGCAGTGAAGAAGGGCAGGGAGCAGCTTTCTTT
NA,TRBV7-9,17,TRBJ2-5,NA,CASSLELAHRRGETQYF,TGTGCCAGCAGCTTAGAATTAGCGCACCGGCGAGGGGAGACCCAGTACTTC
NA,TRBV5-8,16,TRBJ2-7,TRBD1,CASSLGAGTGRYEQYF,TGTGCCAGCAGCTTGGGAGCCGGGACAGGAAGGTACGAGCAGTACTTC
NA,TRBV27,17,TRBJ2-5,NA,CASSLSLPGAFEETQYF,TGTGCCAGCAGTTTATCTCTGCCGGGAGCTTTTGAAGAGACCCAGTACTTC
NA,TRBV6-6,15,TRBJ2-2,NA,CASRTDRTNTGELFF,TGTGCCAGCAGAACCGACAGGACAAACACCGGGGAGCTGTTTTTT
NA,TRBV12-3/TRBV12-4,18,TRBJ1-3,NA,CASSFQVPLTVSGNTIYF,TGTGCCAGCAGTTTCCAAGTGCCCTTGACAGTCTCTGGAAACACCATATATTTT
NA,TRBV11-2,14,TRBJ2-7,NA,CASSPTMGKGEQYF,TGTGCCAGCAGCCCTACGATGGGCAAAGGAGAGCAGTACTTC
few,TRBV20-1,14,TRBJ2-7,TRBD2,CSAKTSGNSYEQYF,TGCAGTGCCAAGACTAGCGGGAACTCCTACGAGCAGTACTTC
NA,TRBV20-1,11,TRBJ2-1,NA,CSATLADEQFF,TGCAGTGCCACACTAGCAGATGAGCAGTTCTTC
NA,TRBV7-9,12,TRBJ1-5,NA,CASSLTEQPQHF,TGTGCCAGCAGCTTAACAGAACAGCCCCAGCATTTT
few,TRBV12-3/TRBV12-4,13,TRBJ2-1,NA,CASTDPGGDEQFF,TGTGCCAGCACGGACCCGGGGGGCGATGAGCAGTTCTTC
NA,TRBV20-1,16,TRBJ2-4,TRBD1,CSARDTGQGPLSIQYF,TGCAGTGCTAGAGATACGGGACAGGGCCCCTTGTCCATTCAGTACTTC
few,TRBV12-3/TRBV12-4,16,TRBJ2-5,TRBD2,CASSFEASGLQETQYF,TGTGCCAGCAGTTTTGAGGCTAGCGGACTACAAGAGACCCAGTACTTC
NA,TRBV7-2,14,TRBJ1-2,NA,CASSSPYRVDGYTF,TGTGCCAGCAGCTCGCCCTACAGGGTTGATGGCTACACCTTC
NA,TRBV18,14,TRBJ1-5,NA,CASSPSSWGDPQHF,TGTGCCAGCTCACCTAGCAGTTGGGGGGACCCCCAGCATTTT
NA,TRBV20-1,16,TRBJ2-1,TRBD2,CSASLGTSGRGNEQFF,TGCAGTGCTAGTCTCGGGACTAGCGGGAGAGGGAATGAGCAGTTCTTC
many,TRBV29-1,13,TRBJ2-5,NA,CSAGAGLQETQYF,TGCAGCGCAGGGGCAGGCCTTCAAGAGACCCAGTACTTC
NA,TRBV11-2,14,TRBJ2-7,NA,CASSLYTGAYEQYF,TGTGCCAGCAGCTTATACACTGGCGCCTACGAGCAGTACTTC
NA,TRBV2,15,TRBJ1-2,TRBD1,CASSDGPGTVYGYTF,TGTGCCAGCAGTGATGGACCCGGGACAGTCTATGGCTACACCTTC
NA,TRBV5-1,17,TRBJ2-7,NA,CASSQGRDSYLSYEQYF,TGCGCCAGCAGCCAAGGGCGGGACAGCTATCTCTCCTACGAGCAGTACTTC
NA,TRBV13,14,TRBJ2-7,TRBD2,CASSSSGKGYEQYF,TGTGCCAGCAGCTCGAGCGGGAAAGGCTACGAGCAGTACTTC
NA,TRBV12-3/TRBV12-4,12,TRBJ1-2,NA,CAKHKGVYGYTF,TGTGCCAAACACAAGGGAGTCTATGGCTACACCTTC
NA,TRBV6-1,14,TRBJ1-4,NA,CASSENRSNEKLFF,TGTGCCAGCAGTGAAAATAGGTCTAATGAAAAACTGTTTTTT
NA,TRBV2,11,TRBJ2-7,NA,CASSEMGEQYF,TGTGCCAGCAGTGAAATGGGCGAGCAGTACTTC